The 3 T cell receptor beta chains in this list originate from one sample, sequenced in a study of T cells after yellow fever vaccination. TCRdb used MiXCR to reprocess the 5' RACE reads, holding one entry per CDR3 protein. Among about 220,000 distinct CDR3 sequences, around 3.1% were seen once, and the ten largest hold around 3%. The sample consisted of CD4+ T cells sorted from PBMCs, taken 10 days after the yellow fever booster vaccination. The receptors derive from a man aged 18-30 years who received the YFV17D yellow fever vaccine.

This chain connects TRBV5-8 to TRBJ2-7; tentatively, D is TRBD2 (6 bases). This CDR3 has 17 amino acids. Per the germline V gene, CDR1 is SGHTS and CDR2 is YDEGEE. Trimming took 0 bases from V and 0 from J, leaving 16 bases between them. CDR3 nucleotide sequence: TGTGCCAGCAGCTTGGCCAGCGGGTTCGTCCTCTCCTACGAGCAGTACGTC. Translation gives CASSLASGFVLSYEQYV.

The CDR3 spells CASSLAGGIYGYTF. In DNA form, the CDR3 reads TGTGCCAGCAGCTTAGCGGGGGGTATCTATGGCTACACCTTC. The genes are TRBV7-2 and TRBJ1-2, with D possibly being TRBD1 (5 bases). This CDR3 is 14 amino acids long. Germline V gene lookup returns CDR1 SGHTA and CDR2 FQGNSA. The V end lost 0 bases, the J end lost 4 bases, and 9 bases lay between the germline ends. Complete variable domain (other parts from reference TRBV7-2 and TRBJ1-2): GAGVSQSPSNKVTEKGKDVELRCDPISGHTALYWYRQSLGQGLEFLIYFQGNSAPDKSGLPSDRFSAERTGGSVSTLTIQRTQQEDSAVYLCASSLAGGIYGYTFGSGTRLTVV.

This clonotype appeared many times. The chain uses TRBV12-3 or TRBV12-4 and TRBJ2-5; TRBD1 is a possible D gene (5 bases). This CDR3 spans 13 amino acids. V was clipped by 2 bases and J by 3 bases, with 7 bases between them. The CDR3 region has the DNA TGTGCCAGCAGTTTAACAGGAAAAGAGACCCAGTACTTC. Its protein is CASSLTGKETQYF.